Listed here are 25 T cell receptor beta chains from one sample, sequenced in a study of T cells after yellow fever vaccination. MiXCR was run by TCRdb on the 5' RACE reads, yielding one entry per CDR3 protein. The repertoire holds 350,000 to 550,000 distinct CDR3 sequences, 18% seen once, with 15% to 20% in the top ten. The material sequenced was PBMCs, taken before the yellow fever booster vaccination. All receptors derive from a man aged 18 to 30 who received the YFV17D yellow fever vaccine.

This clonotype was detected a few times. V is TRBV5-1 and J is TRBJ1-2; no reliable D call. The germline gives CDR1 SGHRS, CDR2 YFSETQ. CDR3 length equals 14 residues. V was cut by 4 bases and J by 4 bases, with 14 bases left in between. The CDR3, as DNA: TGCGCCAGCAGCCCCAGCAGTCCTAGCTATGGCTACACCTTC. The encoded protein is CASSPSSPSYGYTF.

This clonotype was counted many times. The chain links TRBV7-2 to TRBJ2-1; unclear D gene. Germline CDR1 SGHTA, CDR2 FQGNSA. The CDR3 spans 12 residues. Trimming took off 2 bases at V and 11 bases at J, with 10 bases between the two ends. In DNA, the CDR3 is TGTGCCAGCAGCTTATACGGTCGCCAGCAGTTCTTC. This gives the protein CASSLYGRQQFF.

The chain combines TRBV20-1 with TRBJ2-3; 11 nucleotides line up with TRBD2. The CDR3 has 15 amino acids. Losses at the gene ends were 1 base for V and 7 bases for J; bases not matched to a gene: 7. Per germline, CDR1 DFQATT and CDR2 SNEGSKA (reference sequence). The DNA of the CDR3 is TGCAGTGCTAGAGGGACTAGCGGGCCCTTTAATACGCAGTATTTT. This gives the protein CSARGTSGPFNTQYF.

CDR3 in amino acids: CASSPWTAQSTDTQYF. The CDR3 coding sequence is TGTGCCAGCAGCCCCTGGACCGCTCAGTCCACAGATACGCAGTATTTT. V usage is TRBV11-2 and J usage is TRBJ2-3; D gene uncertain. The V and J ends lost 5 bases and 2 bases respectively, with 17 bases between them. The CDR3 loop spans 16 amino acids. The V gene's germline CDR1 is SGHAT and CDR2 FQNNGV.

This rearrangement joins TRBV5-1 to TRBJ2-3, with D possibly being TRBD2 (6 bases). The CDR3 loop spans 15 amino acids. CDR1 and CDR2 from the germline V gene are SGHRS and YFSETQ. The V gene lost 4 bases and the J gene lost 0 bases, with 12 bases spanning the gap. The CDR3 region has the DNA TGCGCCAGCAGCCGTACGGGGGTTAGCACAGATACGCAGTATTTT. This encodes CASSRTGVSTDTQYF.

This chain joins TRBV27 and TRBJ1-4; D is undetermined. The CDR3 consists of 12 residues. V dropped 8 bases and J dropped 5 bases, with 9 bases sitting between them. Looked up from germline, CDR1 is MNHEY and CDR2 is SMNVEV (reference sequence). The CDR3 is CASRGSNEKLFF. Here the CDR3 DNA reads TGTGCCAGCCGGGGTTCAAATGAAAAACTGTTTTTT.

DNA of the CDR3: TGTGCCAGCAGCTGGCCCGGGGGGGGCTCCTACGAGCAGTACGTC. Translated, it gives CASSWPGGGSYEQYV. This chain links TRBV5-8 with TRBJ2-7; the match to TRBD2 covers 8 bases. Germline trimming cut 3 bases from V and 0 bases from J; bases unmatched to any gene: 5. Germline V CDR1 and CDR2: SGHTS, YDEGEE. This CDR3 comprises 15 residues.

This clonotype was observed a handful of times. The rearrangement links TRBV20-1 to TRBJ2-1; TRBD2 aligns across 10 bases. V lost 1 base, J lost 2 bases, and 8 bases stayed unmatched. Germline lookup yields CDR1 DFQATT and CDR2 SNEGSKA (reference sequence). The CDR3 spans 17 residues. The CDR3 loop reads CSARASSGGAPYNEQFF. The CDR3 region has the DNA TGCAGTGCTAGAGCGAGCAGCGGGGGGGCCCCCTACAATGAGCAGTTCTTC.

This clonotype occurred a few times. The rearrangement links TRBV12-3 or TRBV12-4 to TRBJ2-7, with TRBD1 matching 12 bases. This CDR3 contains 14 residues. The trim removed 4 bases at V and 4 bases at J, leaving 2 bases unmatched. CDR3 loop: CASSWGQGAYEQYV. DNA for the CDR3: TGTGCCAGCAGTTGGGGACAGGGGGCTTACGAGCAGTACGTC.

This clonotype was counted between two and nine times. V and J are TRBV20-1 and TRBJ2-1, with 8 bases aligning to TRBD2. Germline-derived CDR1 and CDR2 are DFQATT and SNEGSKA (reference sequence). The V and J ends lost 6 bases and 6 bases, in that order; junction bases with no gene match: 7. This CDR3 region has 13 residues. This CDR3 is CSAGLAGVNEQFF. The CDR3 DNA sequence: TGCAGTGCGGGGCTAGCGGGCGTCAATGAGCAGTTCTTC.

The table lists this clonotype with many counts. V is TRBV5-1 and J is TRBJ2-1; maybe TRBD1 (5 bases). Germline V gives CDR1 SGHRS, CDR2 YFSETQ. The V end lost 1 base, the J end lost 8 bases, and 13 bases lay between the germline ends. The CDR3 runs to 14 residues. CDR3 protein: CASSLRRGSDEQFF. CDR3 in DNA: TGCGCCAGCAGCTTGAGAAGGGGATCCGATGAGCAGTTCTTC.

This clonotype was found many times. The gene calls are TRBV7-2 and TRBJ1-1; D is perhaps TRBD1 (6 bases). The V and J ends lost 3 bases and 4 bases respectively, with 12 bases between them. Germline-derived CDR1 and CDR2 are SGHTA and FQGNSA. This CDR3 spans 14 amino acids. The CDR3 DNA follows: TGTGCCAGCAGCTTTGGGACACCGGTCACTGAAGCTTTCTTT. This encodes CASSFGTPVTEAFF.

This clonotype appeared a few times. The chain employs TRBV7-2 and TRBJ1-1; 7 bases map to TRBD1. The V gene's germline CDR1 is SGHTA and CDR2 FQGNSA. This CDR3 has 17 amino acids. J gave up 6 bases and V 3 bases, and 16 bases lay outside the gene matches. The CDR3 is CASSFPLKGRGPAEAFF. CDR3 DNA sequence: TGTGCCAGCAGCTTCCCTCTCAAGGGGAGGGGGCCGGCTGAAGCTTTCTTT. Filled out from reference TRBV7-2 and TRBJ1-1, the complete variable domain reads GAGVSQSPSNKVTEKGKDVELRCDPISGHTALYWYRQSLGQGLEFLIYFQGNSAPDKSGLPSDRFSAERTGGSVSTLTIQRTQQEDSAVYLCASSFPLKGRGPAEAFFGQGTRLTVV.

The chain carries TRBV2 and TRBJ2-3; D not resolved. CDR1 is SNHLY and CDR2 is FYNNEI in the germline V gene. CDR3 length equals 15 residues. The V end lost 4 bases, the J end lost 1 base, and 12 bases lay between the germline ends. This CDR3 reads CASSVVGGGTDTQYF. The CDR3 DNA reads TGTGCCAGCAGTGTCGTAGGCGGTGGCACAGATACGCAGTATTTT.

This chain connects TRBV7-8 to TRBJ2-3; unclear D gene. CDR1 and CDR2 from the germline V gene are SGHVS and FQNEAQ. Trimming shortened V by 1 base and J by 1 base, and 6 bases separated the two germline ends. This CDR3 has 14 amino acids. The DNA for the CDR3 is TGTGCCAGCAGCTTAGAACCCGGCACAGATACGCAGTATTTT. This codes for CASSLEPGTDTQYF.

This clonotype showed up just a few times. The chain employs TRBV7-2 and TRBJ1-6; D may be TRBD1 (6 bases). This CDR3 is 18 amino acids long. Germline CDR1 SGHTA, CDR2 FQGNSA. V dropped 0 bases and J dropped 6 bases, with 18 bases sitting between them. The CDR3 reads CASSLASLRGTFNSPLHF. CDR3 nucleotides: TGTGCCAGCAGCTTAGCTTCCCTCCGCGGGACATTTAATTCACCCCTCCACTTT. Based on the CDR3 plus reference TRBV7-2 and TRBJ1-6, the full variable domain is GAGVSQSPSNKVTEKGKDVELRCDPISGHTALYWYRQSLGQGLEFLIYFQGNSAPDKSGLPSDRFSAERTGGSVSTLTIQRTQQEDSAVYLCASSLASLRGTFNSPLHFGNGTRLTVT.

This clonotype came up a few times. V is TRBV16 and J is TRBJ1-1, with D unclear. Looked up from germline, CDR1 is KGHSY and CDR2 is FQNENV. V lost 4 bases, J lost 0 bases, and 9 bases lay in between. This CDR3 contains 14 residues. The CDR3 region has the DNA TGTGCCAGCAGCCCTTCCGACATGAACACTGAAGCTTTCTTT. This translates into CASSPSDMNTEAFF.

The chain is built from TRBV6-5 and TRBJ2-7; weak D call: TRBD1 (6 bases). CDR1 is MNHEY, CDR2 SVGAGI, per germline. The CDR3 contains 15 residues. Trimming pared 2 bases from V and 5 bases from J, leaving 16 bases between. The CDR3 region has the DNA TGTGCCAGCAGTTACCGAACCAGGGGTAGGGACGAGCAGTACTTC. Amino acid sequence: CASSYRTRGRDEQYF.

The chain has TRBV7-3 and TRBJ2-7; TRBD2 aligns across 7 bases. The CDR3 sequence is 13 residues long. The germline V gene encodes CDR1 SGHTA and CDR2 FQGTGA. The J segment lost 7 bases and the V segment lost 5 bases, leaving 8 bases of the junction unmatched. Here the CDR3 DNA reads TGTGCCAGCAGCGCAGAGGGAGGGAGAGAGCAGTACTTC. It codes for CASSAEGGREQYF.

J is TRBJ2-1 and V is TRBV7-6, with D maybe TRBD2 (7 bases). Germline assignment: CDR1 SGHVS and CDR2 FNYEAQ. Trimming removed 1 base at V and 4 bases at J, with 11 bases between. The CDR3 length is 15 residues. The CDR3 DNA sequence: TGTGCCAGCAGCTTAGTCGGGGGGCTATACAATGAGCAGTTCTTC. The encoded protein is CASSLVGGLYNEQFF.

This clonotype was counted at least ten times. The chain uses TRBV7-9 and TRBJ2-7; D not resolved. The V gene's germline CDR1 is SEHNR and CDR2 FQNEAQ (reference sequence). This CDR3 is 13 amino acids long. The V end lost 1 base, the J end lost 3 bases, and 7 bases lay between the germline ends. The DNA for the CDR3 is TGTGCCAGCAGCTTAGAGGGTTTCTACGAGCAGTACGTC. This gives the protein CASSLEGFYEQYV.

Only one count was recorded for this clonotype. V usage is TRBV29-1 and J usage is TRBJ2-5; possible D gene TRBD1, 6 bases. The CDR3 covers 12 residues. Trimming left V 6 bases short and J 2 bases short, with 10 bases between. Germline V CDR1 and CDR2: SQVTM, ANQGSEA. CDR3 nucleotide sequence: TGCAGCGTAACGACAGGACAAGAGACCCAGTACTTC. Protein sequence: CSVTTGQETQYF.

This clonotype was detected a few times. The genes are TRBV27 and TRBJ2-7; perhaps TRBD2 as D (6 bases). The CDR3 loop spans 12 amino acids. CDR1 and CDR2 (germline): MNHEY, SMNVEV (reference sequence). With 9 bases removed from V and 0 bases from J, the gap between germline ends came to 9 bases. The CDR3 region is CASRDFSYEQYF. CDR3 nucleotides: TGTGCCAGTCGGGACTTCTCCTACGAGCAGTACTTC.

This clonotype came up a few times. This chain joins TRBV20-1 and TRBJ1-2; TRBD1 agrees at 7 bases. CDR3 length equals 13 residues. CDR1 is DFQATT, CDR2 SNEGSKA, per germline (reference sequence). CDR3 DNA: TGCAGCGGTAGACAGGGAAGTGGGGAGGGCTACACCTTC. It is translated as CSGRQGSGEGYTF.

Written as DNA, the CDR3 is TGTGCCAGCAGTTACCCGCCGGGACAGGCGACCCACTCTGGAAACACCATATATTTT. Its translation: CASSYPPGQATHSGNTIYF. The V and J genes are TRBV6-2 or TRBV6-3 and TRBJ1-3; TRBD1 matches at 8 bases. The ends lost 2 bases at V and 0 bases at J; junction bases unmatched: 12. The CDR3 is 19 amino acids. CDR1 is MNHEY, CDR2 SVGEGT, per germline.